The following is a T cell receptor beta chain sequence with its context. Its antigen is undetermined. The PCR contained 60 Vbeta and 13 Jbeta primers. The table came from immunoSEQ multiplex PCR; TCRdb's copy has only in-frame clones and leaves some out. The sample carries some 91,000 clones, roughly 80% recorded once. This sample stems from a study of cytomegalovirus exposure and HLA in healthy donors. Overall study findings and caveats: In an earlier analysis, about 87% or about 30%: the productive usage of most TCR beta V segments.

The material sequenced was PBMCs. The receptor was derived from a man between 35 and 55 years old in good health and CMV-seropositive.

CDR3 amino acids: CASSMRPQGAGETQYF. The DNA of the CDR3 is TGTGCCAGTAGTATGAGACCTCAGGGGGCCGGAGAGACCCAGTACTTC. The V and J genes are TRBV19 and TRBJ2-5, with 8 bases fitting TRBD1. The CDR3 loop spans 16 amino acids. Germline CDR1 LNHDA, CDR2 SQIVND (reference sequence). The V segment lost 3 bases and the J segment 4 bases; nucleotides outside the gene matches: 10.